This T cell receptor (beta chain) was observed in a study of T cell responses to AZD1222 COVID-19 vaccine. Germline values: CDR1 SGHRS, CDR2 YFSETQ. The CDR3 consists of 15 residues. Trimming pared 0 bases from V and 3 bases from J, leaving 13 bases between. The table came from immunoSEQ multiplex PCR; TCRdb's copy has only in-frame clones and leaves some out. The sample has approximately 130,000 clones; just under 95% are singletons. The clonotype comes from an adult who received the AZD1222 COVID-19 vaccine. The sample in question was peripheral blood, obtained 28 days after the second AZD1222 dose. The V gene is TRBV5-1, the J gene TRBJ2-7, with D possibly being TRBD2 (6 bases). The CDR3 loop reads CASSLVISGSYEQYF. Here the CDR3 DNA reads TGCGCCAGCAGCTTGGTGATTTCCGGGAGCTACGAGCAGTACTTC.